This T cell receptor (beta chain) comes out of a study of OX40 agonist ivuxolimab in advanced cancers. Germline CDR1 is ENHRY and CDR2 is SYGVKD. The CDR3 totals 16 residues. V lost 5 bases and J lost 3, with 18 bases in between. This clone has only one observation. Assay used: immunoSEQ multiplex PCR; TCRdb lists only in-frame clones, some missing. The sample gives more than 45,000 clones, 84% of which show up once; 1% to 1.3% is in the top ten. The V and J genes are TRBV10-3 and TRBJ2-3; D call uncertain. The sample in question was CD4+ or CD8+ T cells sorted from blood, obtained in a trial of the OX40 agonist ivuxolimab. This clonotype originated in an adult with an advanced solid tumor such as melanoma, head and neck, liver or kidney cancer. DNA for the CDR3: TGTGCCATCAGTCCATCCCAGCCTACAGTTACAGATACGCAGTATTTT. Its translation: CAISPSQPTVTDTQYF.